Listed here are 18 T cell receptor beta chains from one sample, sequenced in a study of cytomegalovirus exposure and HLA in healthy donors. PCR involved 60 Vbeta and 13 Jbeta primers. Assay: immunoSEQ multiplex PCR; the TCRdb copy retains only in-frame clones and omits some. The repertoire holds about 93,000 clones, with around 80% as singletons. The sequencing sample was made of PBMCs. The receptors derive from a man aged 25-45 years in good health and CMV-seronegative.

This clone turned up a few times. This chain uses TRBV27 with TRBJ1-2; 9 nucleotides line up with TRBD1. With V trimmed by 5 bases and J by 4 bases, 2 bases remained unmatched. From germline, CDR1 is MNHEY and CDR2 SMNVEV (reference sequence). The CDR3 contains 13 residues. In DNA form, the CDR3 reads TGTGCCAGCAGTCGGACAGGGGCCTATGGCTACACCTTC. Residues: CASSRTGAYGYTF.

V and J are TRBV7-9 and TRBJ1-5; 8 nucleotides align to TRBD1. After removal of 11 bases from V and 0 bases from J, the junction contained 6 bases not matched to a gene. The CDR3 spans 14 residues. Per the germline V gene, CDR1 is SEHNR and CDR2 is FQNEAQ (reference sequence). As DNA, the CDR3 is TGTGCCGTTTGGACAGGGAATAGCAATCAGCCCCAGCATTTT. Amino acid sequence: CAVWTGNSNQPQHF.

The CDR3 protein is CASSSRDGLNTEAFF. The CDR3 DNA reads as TGTGCCAGCAGCTCTAGAGATGGTCTGAACACTGAAGCTTTCTTT. This rearrangement joins TRBV7-2 to TRBJ1-1; D call uncertain. This CDR3 spans 15 amino acids. V was trimmed by 4 bases and J by 0 bases, leaving 12 bases between them. The germline gives CDR1 SGHTA, CDR2 FQGNSA.

J is TRBJ2-1 and V is TRBV6-1, with 7 bases fitting TRBD1. Germline V gives CDR1 MNHNS, CDR2 SASEGT. The V gene end was trimmed by 6 bases and the J gene end by 4 bases; junction bases not matched to a gene: 6. The CDR3 is 14 residues long. The CDR3 bases are TGTGCCAGCAGCCGAGGACAGGCGTACAATGAGCAGTTCTTC. This gives the protein CASSRGQAYNEQFF.

J is TRBJ2-1 and V is TRBV7-2, with TRBD2 matching over 9 bases. The CDR3 has 15 amino acids. Trimming removed 2 bases from V and 4 bases from J; junction bases left unmatched: 3. Germline V gives CDR1 SGHTA, CDR2 FQGNSA. DNA for the CDR3: TGTGCCAGCAGCTTACAGCGGGGGGCGTACAATGAGCAGTTCTTC. Its protein is CASSLQRGAYNEQFF.

The chain joins TRBV5-1 to TRBJ2-1; D might be TRBD1 (5 bases). V lost 0 bases and J 10 bases, leaving 14 bases between the germline ends. The CDR3 consists of 14 residues. Germline CDR1 and CDR2: SGHRS and YFSETQ. In DNA, the CDR3 is TGCGCCAGCAGCTTGGATGAGCTCAGGGTAGAGCAGTTCTTC. It yields the protein CASSLDELRVEQFF.

This clone was counted many times. The gene calls are TRBV19 and TRBJ1-5, with D hard to call. Per the germline V gene, CDR1 is LNHDA and CDR2 is SQIVND (reference sequence). V was trimmed by 7 bases and J by 2 bases, leaving 12 bases between them. The CDR3 is 14 amino acids. The CDR3 region has the DNA TGTGCCAGTAATCCTGAGAGGCGCAATCAGCCCCAGCATTTT. It codes for CASNPERRNQPQHF.

V usage is TRBV9 and J usage is TRBJ2-1; 10 bases fit TRBD2. This CDR3 has 16 amino acids. Germline CDR1 reads SGDLS; CDR2 reads YYNGEE. The junction had 10 bases not matched to a gene; V was cut back by 0 bases and J by 10 bases. The CDR3, as DNA: TGTGCCAGCAGCGTAGGGGCTAGCGGGGGCCCGGGGGAGCAGTTCTTC. Its protein product is CASSVGASGGPGEQFF.

This clone appeared a single time. V and J are TRBV9 and TRBJ1-4; D call uncertain. Trimming pared 0 bases from V and 5 bases from J, leaving 8 bases between. The CDR3 is 14 residues long. Per the germline V gene, CDR1 is SGDLS and CDR2 is YYNGEE. The CDR3 spells CASSVAPSNEKLFF. The CDR3 region has the DNA TGTGCCAGCAGCGTAGCCCCGTCGAATGAAAAACTGTTTTTT.

V usage is TRBV2 and J usage is TRBJ2-3; D is unclear. The length of the CDR3 is 13 residues. The V and J ends lost 6 bases and 4 bases respectively, with 11 bases between them. Germline lookup yields CDR1 SNHLY and CDR2 FYNNEI. The CDR3 sequence is CASSKNEADTQYF. CDR3 nucleotides: TGTGCCAGCAGCAAAAACGAGGCAGATACGCAGTATTTT.

J is TRBJ1-1 and V is TRBV28; D uncertain. CDR3 length: 13 residues. V was pared by 2 bases and J by 0 bases, with 4 bases between. Germline-derived CDR1 and CDR2 are MDHEN and SYDVKM. The CDR3 loop reads CASSLPMNTEAFF. CDR3 DNA: TGTGCCAGCAGTTTACCAATGAACACTGAAGCTTTCTTT.

The chain has TRBV5-1 and TRBJ2-3; TRBD1 matches 10 bases. Trimming removed 5 bases from V and 4 bases from J; junction bases left unmatched: 7. The CDR3 length is 15 residues. Per the germline V gene, CDR1 is SGHRS and CDR2 is YFSETQ. In DNA form, the CDR3 reads TGCGCCAGCAGTCCCGGGACAGGGGTCCCAGATACGCAGTATTTT. This encodes CASSPGTGVPDTQYF.

This chain connects TRBV27 to TRBJ2-1, with 11 bases matching TRBD2. The CDR3 has 16 residues. With V trimmed by 7 bases and J by 2 bases, 7 bases remained unmatched. The V gene's germline CDR1 is MNHEY and CDR2 SMNVEV (reference sequence). The CDR3 region has the DNA TGTGCCAGCACCCTAATAGCGGGAGGGCCCTACAATGAGCAGTTCTTC. It encodes CASTLIAGGPYNEQFF.

This chain uses TRBV5-1 with TRBJ1-3; 7 bases fit TRBD1. The CDR3 totals 14 residues. Losses at the gene ends were 4 bases for V and 1 base for J; bases not matched to a gene: 2. Germline V gene lookup returns CDR1 SGHRS and CDR2 YFSETQ. In DNA form, the CDR3 reads TGCGCCAGCAGCCAGGGGGTTTCTGGAAACACCATATATTTT. This sequence encodes CASSQGVSGNTIYF.

The chain recombines TRBV19 with TRBJ2-1; D is possibly TRBD1 (6 bases). V shed 4 bases and J shed 4 bases, with 17 bases lying between them. Germline V gene data show CDR1 as LNHDA and CDR2 as SQIVND (reference sequence). The CDR3 runs 16 residues. CDR3 sequence reads: CASSSPALRGYNEQFF. The CDR3 DNA is TGTGCCAGTAGTAGCCCCGCCCTCAGGGGATACAATGAGCAGTTCTTC.

The CDR3 is CASSLGASLSGNTIYF. The CDR3 DNA is TGCGCCAGCAGCTTGGGGGCCTCGCTGTCTGGAAACACCATATATTTT. V usage is TRBV5-1 and J usage is TRBJ1-3; no clear D. The CDR3 length is 16 residues. Trimming left V 0 bases short and J 1 base short, with 11 bases between. Germline-derived CDR1 and CDR2 are SGHRS and YFSETQ.

The V and J genes are TRBV21-1 and TRBJ2-4; the listed D gene, TRBD2, was not tested against the DNA. TRBV21-1 is classified as a pseudogene. The CDR3 consists of 18 residues. CDR3 region: CASSIPVLAGLAKNIQYF. As DNA, the CDR3 is TGTGCCAGCAGCATCCCAGTGTTGGCGGGATTAGCCAAAAACATTCAGTACTTC.

This chain links TRBV6-5 with TRBJ1-1; no definite D call. Trimming shortened V by 0 bases and J by 9 bases, and 17 bases separated the two germline ends. From germline, CDR1 is MNHEY and CDR2 SVGAGI. This CDR3 comprises 15 residues. The CDR3 here is CASSYSKQEPPKAFF. CDR3 nucleotide sequence: TGTGCCAGCAGTTACTCGAAGCAGGAACCTCCGAAAGCTTTCTTT.